Below, 12 T cell receptor beta chains from the same sample are listed, as sequenced in a study of response to subunit inactivated influenza vaccine. A single record per CDR3 protein comes from TCRdb applying MiXCR to the RT-PCR reads. The sample holds around 580,000 distinct CDR3 sequences, 12% seen once. Sequencing used PBMCs from blood, obtained on the day of vaccination. All receptors come from a middle-aged man who received an inactivated influenza vaccine.

The chain recombines TRBV2 with TRBJ2-1, with D unclear. Germline CDR1 is SNHLY and CDR2 is FYNNEI. This CDR3 comprises 13 residues. The V gene lost 8 bases and the J gene lost 3 bases, with 11 bases spanning the gap. The CDR3 DNA reads TGTGCCAGCCGCGACATTCTCTACAATGAGCAGTTCTTC. This gives the protein CASRDILYNEQFF.

There are a few counts of this clonotype. The chain carries TRBV20-1 and TRBJ2-5; D might be TRBD2 (5 bases). The V and J ends lost 2 bases and 1 base respectively, with 14 bases between them. Germline values: CDR1 DFQATT, CDR2 SNEGSKA (reference sequence). This CDR3 comprises 15 residues. CDR3 DNA sequence: TGCAGTGCTAGATTGTGGGAGTCGGGCCAAGAGACCCAGTACTTC. Protein sequence: CSARLWESGQETQYF.

CDR3 DNA sequence: TGCAGTGCTAGACTCTTAGTGGATCAGCCCCAGCATTTT. Translation: CSARLLVDQPQHF. The rearrangement joins TRBV20-1 to TRBJ1-5, with D unresolved. Germline-derived CDR1 and CDR2 are DFQATT and SNEGSKA (reference sequence). CDR3 length: 13 residues. V lost 2 bases and J 5 bases, leaving 10 bases between the germline ends.

A few counts support this clonotype. This rearrangement joins TRBV27 to TRBJ1-6; no clear D. V was pared by 6 bases and J by 0 bases, with 9 bases between. The germline V gene encodes CDR1 MNHEY and CDR2 SMNVEV (reference sequence). The CDR3 runs to 15 residues. CDR3 in amino acids: CASSLGTSYNSPLHF. CDR3 nucleotide sequence: TGTGCCAGCAGCCTGGGAACCTCCTATAATTCACCCCTCCACTTT.

The genes are TRBV10-3 and TRBJ2-2; 7 nucleotides match TRBD2. Trimming removed 7 bases from V and 6 bases from J; junction bases left unmatched: 8. The CDR3 consists of 14 residues. Germline V lookup: CDR1 ENHRY, CDR2 SYGVKD. The CDR3 loop is CAIKSGNGAGELFF. As DNA, the CDR3 is TGTGCCATCAAGAGCGGGAATGGGGCCGGGGAGCTGTTTTTT.

This clonotype occurred many times. The V gene is TRBV12-3 or TRBV12-4, the J gene TRBJ1-5; 7 positions match TRBD1. The CDR3 covers 14 residues. The V gene end was trimmed by 6 bases and the J gene end by 4 bases; junction bases not matched to a gene: 6. The CDR3 reads CASSPQGTNQPQHF. CDR3 DNA sequence: TGTGCCAGCAGCCCACAGGGGACAAATCAGCCCCAGCATTTT.

The V and J genes are TRBV7-2 and TRBJ2-7, with D perhaps matching TRBD1 (5 bases). Germline V gene sequence: CDR1 SGHTA, CDR2 FQGNSA. Trimming stripped 0 bases from V and 4 bases from J, with 10 bases between. This CDR3 contains 14 residues. The CDR3 loop reads CASSLAGRAYEQYF. The CDR3 DNA is TGTGCCAGCAGCTTAGCAGGCAGGGCGTACGAGCAGTACTTC.

At least ten counts were recorded for this clonotype. V is TRBV28 and J is TRBJ2-7, with D unclear. Germline lookup yields CDR1 MDHEN and CDR2 SYDVKM. The CDR3 is 16 amino acids. V was cut by 3 bases and J by 0 bases, with 15 bases left in between. CDR3 DNA sequence: TGTGCCAGCAGTTTTACCCTTAGAGGCCTCTCCTACGAGCAGTACTTC. It codes for CASSFTLRGLSYEQYF.

This clonotype appeared a few times. The CDR3 loop is CASSYQSSTYEQYF. The CDR3 DNA reads TGTGCCAGCAGCTACCAATCAAGCACGTACGAGCAGTACTTC. The V gene is TRBV5-6, the J gene TRBJ2-7; no firm D call. The V gene's germline CDR1 is SGHDT and CDR2 YYEEEE. The CDR3 sequence is 14 residues long. V lost 3 bases to trimming and J lost 4 bases, with 14 bases between them. The variable domain in full, with the rest retrieved from reference TRBV5-6 and TRBJ2-7, is DAGVTQSPTHLIKTRGQQVTLRCSPKSGHDTVSWYQQALGQGPQFIFQYYEEEERQRGNFPDRFSGHQFPNYSSELNVNALLLGDSALYLCASSYQSSTYEQYFGPGTRLTVT.

The chain has TRBV7-9 and TRBJ2-5; D is undetermined. Trimming pared 1 base from V and 1 base from J, leaving 7 bases between. Germline V gives CDR1 SEHNR, CDR2 FQNEAQ (reference sequence). There are 14 residues in the CDR3. CDR3 amino acids: CASSLVASQETQYF. CDR3 nucleotide sequence: TGTGCCAGCAGCTTAGTGGCTAGCCAAGAGACCCAGTACTTC.

The sample holds a few counts of this clonotype. V gene TRBV19 combines with J gene TRBJ1-5; 7 nucleotides align to TRBD1. This CDR3 region has 13 residues. V was clipped by 3 bases and J by 4 bases; unmatched bases: 0. CDR1 and CDR2 (germline): LNHDA, SQIVND (reference sequence). CDR3 loop: CASSIRGNQPQHF. CDR3 in DNA: TGTGCCAGTAGTATCAGGGGGAATCAGCCCCAGCATTTT.

This chain links TRBV7-2 with TRBJ2-7; weak D call: TRBD1 (6 bases). The V end was cut by 5 bases, the J end by 3 bases, with 17 bases between. The CDR3 runs 15 residues. Germline CDR1 reads SGHTA; CDR2 reads FQGNSA. CDR3 sequence reads: CASSRTVRGFYEQYF. The CDR3 bases are TGTGCCAGCAGCCGAACCGTAAGGGGGTTCTACGAGCAGTACTTC.